The entry below gives a single T cell receptor (beta chain) sequence along with its context. The CDR3 runs to 14 residues. Germline assignment: CDR1 SNHLY and CDR2 FYNNEI. Trimming took 8 bases from V and 6 from J; bases not matched to a gene: 5. Original processing notes: Using reference gene primer amplification, nucleated cell counts were estimated. Only in-frame clones appear in the TCRdb table, and some are missing; sequencing was by immunoSEQ multiplex PCR. That table is the source of V, J and clone size, and D and trimming were worked out from the DNA. The sample holds 85,000 to 95,000 clones, 60% to 85% seen once. This sample is part of a study of blood T cell repertoires in COVID-19.

Material for sequencing was peripheral blood. V and J are TRBV2 and TRBJ2-1; 12 bases match TRBD2. The clonotype was recovered from a man between 65 and 85 years old with acute or convalescent COVID-19. The CDR3 sequence is CASQRLAGVNEQFF. CDR3 nucleotide sequence: TGTGCCAGCCAAAGACTAGCGGGAGTCAATGAGCAGTTCTTC.